This T cell receptor (beta chain) was recovered during a study of blood T cell repertoires in COVID-19. Study context: Italy, Spain and the United States were the sources of the convalescent and acute COVID-19 samples. Nucleic acid was either cDNA or gDNA, and it came from T cells, B-cell-depleted T cells, or PBMCs.

Germline CDR1 and CDR2: LNHDA and SQIVND (reference sequence). The V end was cut by 2 bases, the J end by 5 bases, with 12 bases between. This CDR3 is 14 amino acids long. Authors' analysis steps: Reference gene primer amplification yielded estimated nucleated cell counts. The assay was immunoSEQ multiplex PCR, and TCRdb's table has in-frame clones only and misses some. V and J calls plus clone size are reproduced from that table; the DNA served to infer D and trimming. The table lists fewer than 85,000 clones, over 70% of them singletons. Material: peripheral blood. This TCR was recovered from a man between 60 and 75 years old with acute or convalescent COVID-19. The chain is built from TRBV19 and TRBJ1-2; D uncertain. In DNA form, the CDR3 reads TGTGCCAGTAGTATAAATGAGCTAGAATATGGCTACACCTTC. Translation gives CASSINELEYGYTF.